Sequencing of this T cell receptor beta chain was carried out in a study of OX40 agonist ivuxolimab in advanced cancers. Repertoires were generated with immunoSEQ multiplex PCR, while TCRdb's copy carries only in-frame clones and drops some. The sample holds some 63,000 clones, about 90% seen once. The CDR3 extends over 13 amino acids. With 5 bases clipped from V and 3 bases from J, the junction kept 4 bases outside the gene matches. CDR1 SGHNT and CDR2 YENEEA come from the germline V gene. The study, taken as a whole, reports: Averaging showed that CD8+ T cells had more expanded clones than CD4+ did.

On this clone: The antigen remains undetermined.

The rearrangement uses TRBV11-3 and TRBJ2-7, with TRBD1 matching over 7 bases. This material consisted of CD4+ or CD8+ T cells sorted from blood, taken in a trial of the OX40 agonist ivuxolimab. This sequence was found in an adult with an advanced solid tumor such as melanoma, head and neck, liver or kidney cancer. CDR3 coding DNA: TGTGCCAGCAGCCGGGGACAGAGCTACGAGCAGTACTTC. It translates to CASSRGQSYEQYF.